The T cell receptor (beta chain) under discussion was sequenced for a study of T cells expressing NK-cell markers. About the research overall: The eight sequenced donors comprised seven who were HCMV-seropositive and one who was seronegative. Points from the study as a whole: The dominant NKG2C+ clonotypes represented roughly 1.0-7.5% of CD8+ T cells in six donors. A few donors' CD3+CD56-NKG2C+ cells were dominated by the same clonotypes. HCMV specificity of the expanded NKG2C+ T cell clones was not established.

TCRdb re-called the 5' RACE reads and shows each CDR3 protein once, DNA omitted. The sample table includes approximately 550,000 distinct CDR3 sequences. CDR1 DFQATT and CDR2 SNEGSKA come from the germline V gene (reference sequence). This CDR3 is built from 11 residues. As concerns this clonotype: What it binds is not known.

This receptor was identified in a man in his late teens or twenties in good health. The chain couples TRBV20-1 to TRBJ1-2; TCRdb proposes TRBD1, but this gene call is untestable without DNA. The sequencing sample was made of blood T cells: a sorted CD56 or NKG2C T cell subset, CD4+ or CD8+ T cells, or bulk PBMC T cells (not recorded which). The CDR3: CSGQGIHGYTF.